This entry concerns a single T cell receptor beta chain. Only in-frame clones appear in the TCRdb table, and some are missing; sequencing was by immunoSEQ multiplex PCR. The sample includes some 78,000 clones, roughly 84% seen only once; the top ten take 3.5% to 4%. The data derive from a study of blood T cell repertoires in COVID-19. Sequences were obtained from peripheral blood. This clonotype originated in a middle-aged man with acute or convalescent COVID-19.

CDR3 sequence: CASSPPAGHRYF. The DNA for the CDR3 is TGTGCCAGCAGCCCACCAGCGGGGCACCGGTATTTT. The rearrangement joins TRBV7-9 to TRBJ2-3; TRBD2 matches at 7 bases. Germline values: CDR1 SEHNR, CDR2 FQNEAQ (reference sequence). Trimming took 5 bases from V and 14 from J; bases not matched to a gene: 10. This CDR3 spans 12 amino acids.